Following are 20 T cell receptor beta chains from one sample sequenced in a study of shared clonotypes between healthy human individuals. Profiling relied on immunoSEQ multiplex PCR, and the TCRdb table lists in-frame clones only, not all of them. Of about 1 million clones listed, roughly 75% are singletons. The sequenced sample was memory CD4+ T cells sorted from blood. The subset was: CD45RA-negative fraction. The receptors stem from a man between 18 and 29 years old in good health.

The chain couples TRBV4-1 to TRBJ2-1; 9 bases align to TRBD1. This CDR3 is 15 amino acids long. Trimming took 1 base from V and 6 from J; bases not matched to a gene: 4. The germline V gene has CDR1 MGHRA and CDR2 YSYEKL. The CDR3 sequence: CASSQGGDRVNEQFF. The CDR3 nucleotides are TGCGCCAGCAGCCAAGGGGGGGACAGGGTCAATGAGCAGTTCTTC.

This clone was detected only a few times. This chain links TRBV9 with TRBJ1-4; 7 nucleotides line up with TRBD1. There are 15 residues in the CDR3. Germline V gene sequence: CDR1 SGDLS, CDR2 YYNGEE. With 4 bases clipped from V and 7 bases from J, the junction kept 10 bases outside the gene matches. In nucleotides, the CDR3 is TGTGCCAGCAGCCCTCGGGACAGTAAGCCTGAAAAACTGTTTTTT. Its translation is CASSPRDSKPEKLFF.

The J gene is TRBJ2-1, the V gene TRBV20-1, with D uncertain. CDR3 length: 11 amino acids. Trimming left V 3 bases short and J 10 bases short, with 10 bases between. Germline loops: CDR1 DFQATT, CDR2 SNEGSKA (reference sequence). The CDR3 nucleotides read TGCAGTGCTAGGGTAGCCGGCGAGCAGTTCTTC. Translation: CSARVAGEQFF.

This clone has a single count. V gene TRBV6-5 combines with J gene TRBJ2-1, with 7 bases that match TRBD1. The germline V gene encodes CDR1 MNHEY and CDR2 SVGAGI. This CDR3 is built from 13 residues. Trimming removed 6 bases from V and 9 bases from J; junction bases left unmatched: 8. The CDR3 loop is CASRRTGPSEQFF. The DNA for the CDR3 is TGTGCCAGCAGGCGGACAGGTCCAAGTGAGCAGTTCTTC.

V is TRBV19 and J is TRBJ2-4; the match to TRBD1 covers 7 bases. The CDR3 covers 15 residues. V was clipped by 3 bases and J by 3 bases; unmatched bases: 5. Germline CDR1 reads LNHDA; CDR2 reads SQIVND (reference sequence). As DNA, the CDR3 is TGTGCCAGTAGTATTAGGGGGCAAGACAAAAACATTCAGTACTTC. Translation: CASSIRGQDKNIQYF.

This sequence joins TRBV18 and TRBJ2-7; either TRBD1 or TRBD2 may supply D (5 bases each). This CDR3 has 16 amino acids. V shed 6 bases and J shed 0 bases, with 18 bases lying between them. In germline, CDR1 is KGHSH, CDR2 LQKENI. CDR3 sequence reads: CASSFSMGTASYEQYF. The CDR3 DNA sequence: TGTGCCAGCTCCTTCTCAATGGGGACGGCCTCCTACGAGCAGTACTTC. Together with reference TRBV18 and TRBJ2-7, the CDR3 gives the full variable domain: NAGVMQNPRHLVRRRGQEARLRCSPMKGHSHVYWYRQLPEEGLKFMVYLQKENIIDESGMPKERFSAEFPKEGPSILRIQQVVRGDSAAYFCASSFSMGTASYEQYFGPGTRLTVT.

This clone was observed a single time. V and J are TRBV5-6 and TRBJ1-1; 7 bases line up with TRBD1. The V gene's germline CDR1 is SGHDT and CDR2 YYEEEE. The CDR3 consists of 15 residues. V was pared by 0 bases and J by 8 bases, with 10 bases of the junction left unmatched. CDR3 region: CASSLGPRGSPEAFF. DNA of the CDR3: TGTGCCAGCAGCTTGGGTCCCAGGGGGTCCCCCGAAGCTTTCTTT.

This chain uses TRBV14 with TRBJ2-7; D might be TRBD1 (6 bases). CDR3 size: 14 residues. Germline V CDR1 and CDR2: SGHDN, FVKESK. The ends were cut back, 0 bases at V and 4 bases at J, with 10 bases in the middle. The CDR3 nucleotides are TGTGCCAGCAGCCAAGACCGACAGGTGTACGAGCAGTACTTC. Translated, it gives CASSQDRQVYEQYF. The full variable domain, its missing parts supplied by reference TRBV14 and TRBJ2-7, is EAGVTQFPSHSVIEKGQTVTLRCDPISGHDNLYWYRRVMGKEIKFLLHFVKESKQDESGMPNNRFLAERTGGTYSTLKVQPAELEDSGVYFCASSQDRQVYEQYFGPGTRLTVT.

The chain recombines TRBV5-6 with TRBJ2-7, with D hard to call. CDR1 and CDR2 from the germline V gene are SGHDT and YYEEEE. V was trimmed by 2 bases and J by 2 bases, leaving 8 bases between them. This CDR3 has 13 residues. The CDR3 coding sequence is TGTGCCAGCAGCTTCTCCCGAGCCTACGAGCAGTACTTC. The encoded protein is CASSFSRAYEQYF.

The J gene is TRBJ2-7, the V gene TRBV6-5; the match to TRBD2 covers 7 bases. CDR1 is MNHEY, CDR2 SVGAGI, per germline. V was pared by 5 bases and J by 1 base, with 8 bases of the junction left unmatched. This CDR3 has 15 amino acids. CDR3 in DNA: TGTGCCAGCAGTGCCCCCGGGACTAAATCCTACGAGCAGTACTTC. This gives the protein CASSAPGTKSYEQYF.

This clone was seen just once. This may stem from a read error, because a much larger clone lies one nucleotide away. The V and J genes are TRBV27 and TRBJ1-2, with D unresolved. Trimming removed 4 bases at V and 3 bases at J, with 9 bases between. The CDR3 is made up of 13 amino acids. The germline V gene encodes CDR1 MNHEY and CDR2 SMNVEV (reference sequence). CDR3 loop: CASSSRGDYGYTF. For the CDR3, the DNA is TGTGCCAGCAGTTCCCGGGGTGACTATGGCTACACCTTC.

The genes are TRBV2 and TRBJ2-2; possible D gene TRBD1, 6 bases. The CDR3 spans 14 residues. Germline assignment: CDR1 SNHLY and CDR2 FYNNEI. The V end was cut by 6 bases, the J end by 0 bases, with 8 bases between. CDR3 amino acids: CASSWGPNTGELFF. The CDR3 nucleotides read TGTGCCAGCAGCTGGGGGCCGAACACCGGGGAGCTGTTTTTT. Full variable domain (missing parts from reference TRBV2 and TRBJ2-2): EPEVTQTPSHQVTQMGQEVILRCVPISNHLYFYWYRQILGQKVEFLVSFYNNEISEKSEIFDDQFSVERPDGSNFTLKIRSTKLEDSAMYFCASSWGPNTGELFFGEGSRLTVL.

This clone showed up just a few times. The chain recombines TRBV7-9 with TRBJ2-1; D gene ambiguous. Germline lookup yields CDR1 SEHNR and CDR2 FQNEAQ (reference sequence). Trimming stripped 7 bases from V and 8 bases from J, with 12 bases between. CDR3 length equals 12 residues. CDR3 DNA: TGTGCCAGCACCCGATCTGTCCATGAGCAGTTCTTC. This gives the protein CASTRSVHEQFF.

This clone was seen more than once but under ten times. The chain is built from TRBV14 and TRBJ1-1; tentatively, D is TRBD1 (6 bases). The CDR3 extends over 15 amino acids. Germline V lookup: CDR1 SGHDN, CDR2 FVKESK. Trimming pared 1 base from V and 4 bases from J, leaving 13 bases between. The CDR3 spells CASSQVTGLGTEAFF. Here the CDR3 DNA reads TGTGCCAGCAGCCAAGTAACAGGGCTGGGCACTGAAGCTTTCTTT.

This rearrangement joins TRBV29-1 to TRBJ1-1; TRBD1 agrees at 11 bases. The junction had 7 bases not matched to a gene; V was cut back by 8 bases and J by 5 bases. The CDR3 loop spans 13 amino acids. Germline CDR1 is SQVTM and CDR2 is ANQGSEA. The CDR3 DNA reads TGCAGCACGGGACAGGGGGAGGGTACTGAAGCTTTCTTT. It codes for CSTGQGEGTEAFF.

V is TRBV5-1 and J is TRBJ1-1, with D possibly TRBD1 on 6 matching bases. V gave up 0 bases and J gave up 8 bases, with 14 bases separating them. Germline V gene sequence: CDR1 SGHRS, CDR2 YFSETQ. The CDR3 is 14 amino acids. CDR3 amino acids: CASSLAAEQGEAFF. CDR3 sequence (DNA): TGCGCCAGCAGCTTGGCCGCAGAACAGGGCGAAGCTTTCTTT.

The V call is TRBV7-2, the J call TRBJ1-6; 10 positions agree with TRBD1. CDR3 length equals 15 residues. Per germline, CDR1 SGHTA and CDR2 FQGNSA. The trim removed 5 bases at V and 7 bases at J, leaving 5 bases unmatched. CDR3 in amino acids: CASSTGTGVNSPLHF. The CDR3 DNA reads TGTGCCAGCAGCACAGGGACAGGGGTAAATTCACCCCTCCACTTT. The full variable domain, completed using reference TRBV7-2 and TRBJ1-6, is GAGVSQSPSNKVTEKGKDVELRCDPISGHTALYWYRQSLGQGLEFLIYFQGNSAPDKSGLPSDRFSAERTGGSVSTLTIQRTQQEDSAVYLCASSTGTGVNSPLHFGNGTRLTVT.

V usage is TRBV10-1 and J usage is TRBJ2-7; the D gene is possibly TRBD1 (6 bases). V dropped 6 bases and J dropped 9 bases, with 39 bases sitting between them. The CDR3 is 20 residues long. The germline V gene has CDR1 WNHNN and CDR2 SYGVQD (reference sequence). CDR3: CASRGYRDIINLAYENGQYF. DNA of the CDR3: TGCGCCAGCAGGGGATACCGGGACATAATAAACCTAGCCTACGAAAATGGGCAGTACTTC.

Note on this clone: Other DNA sequences in this specimen translate into the identical CDR3. The rearrangement joins TRBV27 to TRBJ2-7, with 7 bases that match TRBD2. Germline values: CDR1 MNHEY, CDR2 SMNVEV (reference sequence). The J segment lost 3 bases and the V segment lost 3 bases, leaving 5 bases of the junction unmatched. The CDR3 is made up of 14 amino acids. The CDR3 DNA reads as TGTGCCAGCAGTTTGAGGGAGGGGAGCTACGAGCAGTACTTC. The encoded protein is CASSLREGSYEQYF.

A word on this clone: Other DNA sequences in the same sample also yield this CDR3. The CDR3 sequence is CASRGGSYEQYF. The CDR3 DNA sequence: TGTGCCAGCAGGGGGGGTAGCTACGAGCAGTACTTC. This sequence joins TRBV2 and TRBJ2-7; D might be TRBD2 (6 bases). Germline V lookup: CDR1 SNHLY, CDR2 FYNNEI. CDR3 size: 12 residues. V was pared by 6 bases and J by 3 bases, with 9 bases between.